Listed below are T cell receptor beta chains from one sample, sequenced in a study of blood T cell repertoires in COVID-19. The assay was immunoSEQ multiplex PCR, and TCRdb's table has in-frame clones only and misses some. The profile covers about 120,000 clones, with 60% to 85% appearing a single time and approximately 0.86% taken by the ten largest. The sample was peripheral blood. Receptor source: a human donor with acute or convalescent COVID-19. The donor label of this sample is uncertain. Each CDR3 is given with its conserved first and last residue. Each record gives: D gene, V gene, J gene, clone size, CDR3 protein, CDR3 DNA. D genes are given only for firm matches. A clone size is listed for some rows: how often the clone was seen (once, few, many), or a class if it is expanded.

NA,TRBV6-1,TRBJ2-4,once,CASSDSNIQYF,TGTGCCAGCAGTGATTCGAACATTCAGTACTTC
TRBD1,TRBV18,TRBJ2-5,NA,CASSPTPGQEKETQYF,TGTGCCAGCTCACCTACGCCGGGACAGGAAAAAGAGACCCAGTACTTC
TRBD2,TRBV11-2,TRBJ2-3,NA,CASSLAGGPHTQYF,TGTGCCAGCAGCTTAGCGGGGGGGCCGCATACGCAGTATTTT
TRBD1,TRBV5-1,TRBJ1-2,once,CASSLAGTGVGYTF,TGCGCCAGCAGCTTGGCCGGGACAGGGGTAGGCTACACCTTC
NA,TRBV6-1,TRBJ1-1,few,CASSELGSTEAFF,TGTGCCAGCAGTGAATTGGGGAGCACTGAAGCTTTCTTT
NA,TRBV3-1/TRBV3-2,TRBJ1-4,NA,CASSQDSKARGEKLFF,TGTGCCAGCAGCCAAGATAGCAAGGCCAGGGGAGAAAAACTGTTTTTT
TRBD1,TRBV18,TRBJ1-2,NA,CASSPPGQIFYGYTF,TGTGCCAGCTCACCACCGGGACAGATTTTCTATGGCTACACCTTC
TRBD1,TRBV2,TRBJ1-5,few,CASSEEGGLVQPQHF,TGTGCCAGCAGTGAAGAAGGGGGCTTGGTTCAGCCCCAGCATTTT
TRBD1,TRBV5-1,TRBJ1-6,NA,CASSSRTGADSPLHF,TGCGCCAGCAGCTCAAGGACAGGGGCGGATTCACCCCTCCACTTT
NA,TRBV29-1,TRBJ1-1,NA,CSVGGRRSEAFF,TGCAGCGTGGGGGGTCGGAGGTCTGAAGCTTTCTTT
TRBD2,TRBV11-2,TRBJ2-7,NA,CASMLAGYPSYEQYF,TGTGCCAGCATGCTAGCGGGGTACCCCTCCTACGAGCAGTACTTC
TRBD1,TRBV9,TRBJ1-2,NA,CASLRGTGFYYGYTF,TGTGCCTCCCTTCGGGGGACAGGTTTCTACTATGGCTACACCTTC
NA,TRBV6-5,TRBJ1-2,once,CASSYVDSLYGYTF,TGTGCCAGCAGTTACGTGGACAGCCTCTATGGCTACACCTTC
NA,TRBV18,TRBJ2-5,NA,CASSPWREQETQYF,TGTGCCAGCTCCCCCTGGAGGGAACAAGAGACCCAGTACTTC
TRBD1,TRBV15,TRBJ2-3,NA,CATSSRDRVPDTQYF,TGTGCCACCAGCAGCCGGGACAGGGTCCCAGATACGCAGTATTTT
NA,TRBV30,TRBJ1-1,few,CAWSVLGRANTEAFF,TGTGCCTGGAGTGTTTTAGGCAGGGCCAACACTGAAGCTTTCTTT
TRBD1,TRBV7-8,TRBJ1-1,NA,CASSYGQGMDTEAFF,TGTGCCAGCAGCTACGGACAGGGAATGGACACTGAAGCTTTCTTT
NA,TRBV7-9,TRBJ1-4,NA,CASSLDGQILFF,TGTGCCAGCAGCCTGGATGGACAGATTCTGTTTTTT
TRBD1,TRBV18,TRBJ2-7,few,CASSPFGTDSYEQYF,TGTGCCAGCTCACCATTCGGGACAGACTCCTACGAGCAGTACTTC
NA,TRBV27,TRBJ2-2,NA,CASRGNTGELFF,TGTGCCAGCAGGGGCAACACCGGGGAGCTGTTTTTT
TRBD1,TRBV18,TRBJ1-5,NA,CASSPTGVNQPQHF,TGTGCCAGCTCACCGACAGGGGTCAATCAGCCCCAGCATTTT
NA,TRBV28,TRBJ1-5,NA,CASSFFFRELGGQPQHF,TGTGCCAGCAGTTTTTTTTTCCGGGAGTTAGGTGGTCAGCCCCAGCATTTT
NA,TRBV5-8,TRBJ1-6,once,CASSLRNSPLHF,TGTGCCAGCAGCTTGCGGAATTCACCCCTCCACTTT
NA,TRBV25-1,TRBJ1-1,NA,CASSESIRTEAFF,TGTGCCAGCAGTGAATCCATACGGACTGAAGCTTTCTTT
NA,TRBV11-2,TRBJ2-2,NA,CASSYRQANTGELFF,TGTGCCAGCAGCTATAGACAGGCGAACACCGGGGAGCTGTTTTTT
NA,TRBV14,TRBJ1-2,NA,CASSRTGSYGYTF,TGTGCCAGCAGCCGTACAGGGAGCTATGGCTACACCTTC
NA,TRBV7-2,TRBJ2-7,NA,CASRRLSSYEQYF,TGTGCCAGCAGGCGGTTGTCGTCCTACGAGCAGTACTTC
TRBD2,TRBV7-2,TRBJ2-1,NA,CASSSSSGGGYNEQFF,TGTGCCAGCAGCTCTTCCTCGGGGGGGGGATACAATGAGCAGTTCTTC
NA,TRBV4-1,TRBJ1-3,NA,CASSQDRRHSGNTIYF,TGCGCCAGCAGCCAAGATAGGAGGCACTCTGGAAACACCATATATTTT
NA,TRBV27,TRBJ1-6,NA,CASSLSRNSPLHF,TGTGCCAGCAGTTTAAGCCGTAATTCACCCCTCCACTTT
NA,TRBV4-1,TRBJ2-3,NA,CASSQRRDSQNTDTQYF,TGCGCCAGCAGCCAAAGACGGGACTCCCAAAACACAGATACGCAGTATTTT
NA,TRBV18,TRBJ2-5,NA,CASSGGVGETQYF,TGTGCCAGCTCAGGGGGCGTTGGGGAGACCCAGTACTTC
TRBD1,TRBV7-3,TRBJ2-5,few,CASSSTGGGQETQYF,TGTGCCAGCAGCTCGACAGGGGGCGGGCAAGAGACCCAGTACTTC
NA,TRBV2,TRBJ2-7,NA,CASSDSYEQYF,TGTGCCAGCTCTGACAGTTACGAGCAGTACTTC
TRBD2,TRBV7-2,TRBJ2-7,NA,CASSFGGAWYEQYF,TGTGCCAGCAGCTTCGGGGGGGCCTGGTACGAGCAGTACTTC
TRBD1,TRBV10-3,TRBJ1-1,NA,CAIRPGTGVNTEAFF,TGTGCCATCAGACCCGGGACAGGGGTGAACACTGAAGCTTTCTTT
NA,TRBV5-4,TRBJ2-3,NA,CASSLRAEGNTQYF,TGTGCCAGCAGCTTAAGGGCGGAGGGAAATACGCAGTATTTT
NA,TRBV5-3,TRBJ1-2,NA,CARSLEERGSRPYGYTF,TGTGCCAGAAGCTTGGAGGAAAGGGGATCGCGGCCCTATGGCTACACCTTC
NA,TRBV29-1,TRBJ1-2,few,CSVEGQLYGYTF,TGCAGCGTTGAAGGACAGCTCTATGGCTACACCTTC
TRBD1,TRBV5-4,TRBJ1-2,NA,CASSSRSTQGSNYGYTF,TGTGCCAGCAGCTCTAGAAGCACACAGGGGAGTAACTATGGCTACACCTTC
NA,TRBV10-3,TRBJ1-1,few,CAISDTGRGGAEAFF,TGTGCCATCAGTGATACAGGGAGAGGGGGGGCTGAAGCTTTCTTT
NA,TRBV30,TRBJ2-2,NA,CAWSVGSRANTGELFF,TGTGCCTGGAGTGTAGGGTCCAGGGCGAACACCGGGGAGCTGTTTTTT